Sequencing of this TCR beta chain was carried out in a study of resident and recirculating memory T cells in vitiligo. Sequencing used immunoSEQ multiplex PCR; TCRdb keeps in-frame clones, though not all of them. The data contain more than 65,000 clones, roughly 92% of them singletons. The germline CDR1 and CDR2 sequences are LGHNA and YNFKEQ. V lost 1 base and J 0 bases, leaving 19 bases between the germline ends. The CDR3 consists of 18 residues. The V and J genes are TRBV4-2 and TRBJ2-7, with D possibly matching TRBD1 (5 bases). The sequence derives from a male donor with vitiligo. Sequencing was done on a sample of blood. The CDR3 protein is CASSQAAPRVESSYEQYF. The CDR3 DNA is TGTGCCAGCAGCCAAGCCGCTCCCAGGGTGGAGAGCTCCTACGAGCAGTACTTC.